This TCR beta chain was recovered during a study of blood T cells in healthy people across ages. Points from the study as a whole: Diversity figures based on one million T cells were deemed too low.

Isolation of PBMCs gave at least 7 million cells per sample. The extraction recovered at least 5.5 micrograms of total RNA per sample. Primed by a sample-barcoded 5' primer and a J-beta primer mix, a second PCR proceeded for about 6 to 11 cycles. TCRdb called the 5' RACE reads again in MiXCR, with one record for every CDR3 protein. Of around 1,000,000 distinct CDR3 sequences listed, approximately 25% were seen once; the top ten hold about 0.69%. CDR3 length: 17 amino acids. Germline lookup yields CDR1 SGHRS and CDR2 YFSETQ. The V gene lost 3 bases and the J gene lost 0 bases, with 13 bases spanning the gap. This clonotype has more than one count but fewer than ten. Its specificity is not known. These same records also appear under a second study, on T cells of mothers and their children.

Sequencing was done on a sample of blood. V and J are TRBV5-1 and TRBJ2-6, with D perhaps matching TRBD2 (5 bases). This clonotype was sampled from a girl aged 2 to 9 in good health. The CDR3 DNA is TGCGCCAGCAGCTCAAATCCGAGGGCCTCTGGGGCCAACGTCCTGACTTTC. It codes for CASSSNPRASGANVLTF.